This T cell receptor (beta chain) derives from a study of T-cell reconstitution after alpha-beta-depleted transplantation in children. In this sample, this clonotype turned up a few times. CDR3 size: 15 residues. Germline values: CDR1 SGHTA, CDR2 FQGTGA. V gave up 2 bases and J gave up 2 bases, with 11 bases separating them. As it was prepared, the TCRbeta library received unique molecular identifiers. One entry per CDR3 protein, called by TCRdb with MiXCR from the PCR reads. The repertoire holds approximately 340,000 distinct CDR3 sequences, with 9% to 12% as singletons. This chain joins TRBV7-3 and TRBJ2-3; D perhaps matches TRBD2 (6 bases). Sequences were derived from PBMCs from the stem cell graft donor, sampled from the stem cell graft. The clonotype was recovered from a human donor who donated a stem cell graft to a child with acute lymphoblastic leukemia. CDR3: CASSLSSAITDTQYF. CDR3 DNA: TGTGCCAGCAGCTTATCTAGCGCTATCACAGATACGCAGTATTTT.